The entry that follows covers one T cell receptor (beta chain) sequence. Its specificity is unknown. It was with 60 Vbeta and 13 Jbeta primers that the PCR ran. Clones were sequenced by immunoSEQ multiplex PCR, and TCRdb holds only the in-frame ones, with some missing. Of some 77,000 clones in the sample, 80% were seen once. This CDR3 has 14 amino acids. Per germline, CDR1 MNHNS and CDR2 SASEGT. The V and J ends lost 3 bases and 0 bases respectively, with 8 bases between them. These data originate in a study of cytomegalovirus exposure and HLA in healthy donors. Study in general: There were over 350 genotyped donors. Of these, 81% fell in the genetic ancestry cluster associated with self-reported Caucasian donors. Notes on the study in general: Within the data, a cluster of highly shared sequence variants was likely a sequencing artifact. Later analysis revealed greater clonal expansion in HLA-associated TCR beta chains than in equally common others. An analysis that came later showed most CMV-associated TCR beta chains appearing HLA-restricted.

The sample taken for sequencing was PBMCs. This chain connects TRBV6-1 to TRBJ1-1; D uncertain. The TCR comes from a woman aged 45 to 65 in good health and CMV-seropositive. CDR3 in DNA: TGTGCCAGCAGTGACGGAGCCATGAACACTGAAGCTTTCTTT. Residues: CASSDGAMNTEAFF.